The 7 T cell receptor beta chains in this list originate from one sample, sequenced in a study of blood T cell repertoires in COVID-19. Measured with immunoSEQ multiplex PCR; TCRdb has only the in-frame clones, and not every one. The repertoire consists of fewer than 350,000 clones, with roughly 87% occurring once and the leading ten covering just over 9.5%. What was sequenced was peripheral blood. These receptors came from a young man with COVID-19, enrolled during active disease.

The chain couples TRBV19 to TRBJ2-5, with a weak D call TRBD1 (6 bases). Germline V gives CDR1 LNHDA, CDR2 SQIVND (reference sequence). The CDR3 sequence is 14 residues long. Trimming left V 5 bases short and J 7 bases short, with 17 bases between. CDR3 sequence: CASSVPNRDGTQYF. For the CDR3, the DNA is TGTGCCAGTAGTGTACCGAACAGGGATGGGACCCAGTACTTC.

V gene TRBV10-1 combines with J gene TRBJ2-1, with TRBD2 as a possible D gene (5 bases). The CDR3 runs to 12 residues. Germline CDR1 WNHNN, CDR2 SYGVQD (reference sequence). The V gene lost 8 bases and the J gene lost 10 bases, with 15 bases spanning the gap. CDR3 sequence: CASPLIRGEQFF. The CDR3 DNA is TGCGCCAGCCCCTTGATACGGGGAGAGCAGTTCTTC.

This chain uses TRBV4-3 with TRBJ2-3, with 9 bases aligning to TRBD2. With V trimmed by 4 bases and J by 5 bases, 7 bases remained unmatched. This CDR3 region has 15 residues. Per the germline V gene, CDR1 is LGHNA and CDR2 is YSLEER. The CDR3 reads CASSLGLARGDTQYF. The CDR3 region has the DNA TGCGCCAGCAGCCTGGGACTAGCAAGAGGAGATACGCAGTATTTT.

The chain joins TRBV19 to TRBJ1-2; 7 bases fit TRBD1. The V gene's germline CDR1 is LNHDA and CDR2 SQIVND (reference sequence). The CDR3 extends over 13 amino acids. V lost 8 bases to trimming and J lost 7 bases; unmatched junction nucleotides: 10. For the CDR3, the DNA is TGTGCCAGTGCTAATACAGGGGAAGGTGGCTACACCTTC. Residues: CASANTGEGGYTF.

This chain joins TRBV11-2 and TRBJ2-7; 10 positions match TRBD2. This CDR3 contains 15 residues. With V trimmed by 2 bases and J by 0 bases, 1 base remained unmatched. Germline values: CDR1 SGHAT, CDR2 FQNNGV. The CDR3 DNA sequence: TGTGCCAGCAGCTTACTAGCGGGGGACTCCTACGAGCAGTACTTC. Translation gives CASSLLAGDSYEQYF.

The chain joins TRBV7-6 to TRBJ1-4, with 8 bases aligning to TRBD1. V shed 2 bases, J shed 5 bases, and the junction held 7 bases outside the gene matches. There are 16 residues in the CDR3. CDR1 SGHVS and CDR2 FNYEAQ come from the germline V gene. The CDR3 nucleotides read TGTGCCAGCAGCTTACTTGCGACAGGGGCAAATGAAAAACTGTTTTTT. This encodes CASSLLATGANEKLFF.

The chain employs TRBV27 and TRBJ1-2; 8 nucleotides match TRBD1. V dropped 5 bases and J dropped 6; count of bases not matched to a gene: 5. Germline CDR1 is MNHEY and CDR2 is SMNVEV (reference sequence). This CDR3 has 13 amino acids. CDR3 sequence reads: CASSLLTGDGYTF. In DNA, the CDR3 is TGTGCCAGCAGTCTACTGACAGGGGATGGCTACACCTTC.